The rows below give T cell receptor beta chains drawn from one sample of a study of T cells in localized non-small cell lung cancer. Repertoires were generated with immunoSEQ multiplex PCR, while TCRdb's copy carries only in-frame clones and drops some. The profile shows about 46,000 clones, around 81% of them singletons. The source was peripheral blood mononuclear cells, collected before any cancer treatment. The receptors were gathered from a man aged 40-75 years with stage III lung adenocarcinoma. Each CDR3 is given with its conserved first and last residue. The order of the fields is D gene, V gene, J gene, clone size, CDR3 protein, CDR3 DNA. The D gene is left open where the match is weak. Clone size, where shown, is once, few, many, or a class for clones that have expanded.

D: .
V: TRBV10-3
J: TRBJ1-1
size: .
CDR3: CAISESQGGATEAFF
DNA: TGTGCCATCAGTGAGTCGCAGGGAGGGGCCACTGAAGCTTTCTTT

D: .
V: TRBV15
J: TRBJ1-6
size: once
CDR3: CATSRDLAGSPLHF
DNA: TGTGCCACCAGCAGAGATTTGGCGGGGTCACCCCTCCACTTT

D: .
V: TRBV6-1
J: TRBJ2-7
size: .
CDR3: CASSRGYEQYF
DNA: TGTGCCAGCAGTCGTGGGTACGAGCAGTACTTC

D: .
V: TRBV19
J: TRBJ1-5
size: .
CDR3: CASSIDYGNQPQHF
DNA: TGTGCCAGTAGTATAGATTACGGAAATCAGCCCCAGCATTTT

D: .
V: TRBV5-4
J: TRBJ1-6
size: .
CDR3: CASSRREGNSPLHF
DNA: TGTGCCAGCAGCCGCCGGGAGGGGAATTCACCCCTCCACTTT

D: .
V: TRBV6-5
J: TRBJ1-2
size: .
CDR3: CASSTEPYGYTF
DNA: TGTGCCAGCAGTACGGAACCCTATGGCTACACCTTC

D: .
V: TRBV7-8
J: TRBJ2-1
size: .
CDR3: CASTHGPRRLNEQFF
DNA: TGTGCCAGCACTCATGGGCCCCGTCGCCTCAATGAGCAGTTCTTC

D: .
V: TRBV25-1
J: TRBJ2-1
size: once
CDR3: CASSWTSYNEQFF
DNA: TGTGCCAGCAGTTGGACGTCTTACAATGAGCAGTTCTTC

D: .
V: TRBV6-6
J: TRBJ1-3
size: .
CDR3: CASGETVSGNTIYF
DNA: TGTGCCAGCGGGGAGACAGTTTCTGGAAACACCATATATTTT

D: .
V: TRBV5-6
J: TRBJ2-5
size: .
CDR3: CASRAVGRQETQYF
DNA: TGTGCCAGCAGAGCTGTAGGGCGCCAAGAGACCCAGTACTTC

D: .
V: TRBV29-1
J: TRBJ1-5
size: once
CDR3: CSVEGPSTYSNQPQHF
DNA: TGCAGCGTTGAGGGGCCTTCTACTTATAGCAATCAGCCCCAGCATTTT

D: .
V: TRBV5-1
J: TRBJ1-5
size: few
CDR3: CASSLEPVTDQPQHF
DNA: TGCGCCAGCAGCTTGGAACCGGTAACAGATCAGCCCCAGCATTTT

D: TRBD1
V: TRBV6-5
J: TRBJ2-5
size: .
CDR3: CASSLSTGAAQETQYF
DNA: TGTGCCAGCAGTTTATCGACAGGGGCGGCGCAAGAGACCCAGTACTTC

D: .
V: TRBV7-2
J: TRBJ2-6
size: .
CDR3: CASSYKPGTSLSGANVLTF
DNA: TGTGCCAGCAGTTACAAACCCGGGACATCGCTCTCTGGGGCCAACGTCCTGACTTTC

D: TRBD2
V: TRBV11-2
J: TRBJ2-2
size: .
CDR3: CASSGPLGGKNTGELFF
DNA: TGTGCCAGCAGCGGCCCCTTGGGGGGGAAAAACACCGGGGAGCTGTTTTTT

D: .
V: TRBV6-1
J: TRBJ2-7
size: .
CDR3: CASSEPGITYEQYF
DNA: TGTGCCAGCAGTGAACCCGGGATTACCTACGAGCAGTACTTC

D: .
V: TRBV4-2
J: TRBJ2-7
size: .
CDR3: CASSQGSFEGEQYF
DNA: TGTGCCAGCAGCCAAGGATCTTTCGAGGGAGAGCAGTACTTC

D: .
V: TRBV6-5
J: TRBJ2-3
size: .
CDR3: CASSYLGSNTDTQYF
DNA: TGTGCCAGCAGTTACTTGGGCAGTAACACAGATACGCAGTATTTT

D: .
V: TRBV27
J: TRBJ2-5
size: .
CDR3: CASRTTGLRETQYF
DNA: TGTGCCAGCAGAACCACAGGGTTGCGAGAGACCCAGTACTTC

D: .
V: TRBV30
J: TRBJ2-1
size: .
CDR3: CAWGPNHNEQFF
DNA: TGTGCCTGGGGCCCGAACCACAATGAGCAGTTCTTC

D: .
V: TRBV15
J: TRBJ2-1
size: .
CDR3: CATSTARAYNEQFF
DNA: TGTGCCACCAGCACGGCTCGGGCCTACAATGAGCAGTTCTTC

D: .
V: TRBV30
J: TRBJ1-1
size: medium-sized
CDR3: CAWSPTGTEAFF
DNA: TGTGCCTGGAGTCCCACCGGGACTGAAGCTTTCTTT

D: .
V: TRBV2
J: TRBJ2-7
size: .
CDR3: CASRDFAYEQYF
DNA: TGTGCCAGCAGGGACTTTGCCTACGAGCAGTACTTC

D: .
V: TRBV5-4
J: TRBJ2-3
size: .
CDR3: CASSLSLGLSTDTQYF
DNA: TGTGCCAGCAGCTTGTCGTTGGGGCTCAGCACAGATACGCAGTATTTT

D: .
V: TRBV28
J: TRBJ2-1
size: .
CDR3: CASNAGSSYNEQFF
DNA: TGTGCCAGCAATGCGGGGAGCTCCTACAATGAGCAGTTCTTC

D: .
V: TRBV15
J: TRBJ2-7
size: .
CDR3: CATSRDLGYEQYF
DNA: TGTGCCACCAGCAGAGATCTGGGGTACGAGCAGTACTTC

D: .
V: TRBV19
J: TRBJ1-1
size: .
CDR3: CASSTGKTRNTEAFF
DNA: TGTGCCAGTAGTACAGGCAAGACCCGTAACACTGAAGCTTTCTTT

D: .
V: TRBV6-6
J: TRBJ1-1
size: .
CDR3: CASSYSGANTEAFF
DNA: TGTGCCAGCAGTTACTCAGGGGCGAACACTGAAGCTTTCTTT

D: TRBD1
V: TRBV4-1
J: TRBJ2-7
size: .
CDR3: CASSQKEQGAISYEQYF
DNA: TGCGCCAGCAGCCAGAAAGAACAGGGGGCGATTTCCTACGAGCAGTACTTC

D: .
V: TRBV12-5
J: TRBJ1-2
size: .
CDR3: CASGLDSQVGGYTF
DNA: TGTGCTAGTGGTTTGGACTCCCAGGTGGGCGGCTACACCTTC

D: .
V: TRBV5-1
J: TRBJ2-7
size: .
CDR3: CASSLEGVGYEQYF
DNA: TGCGCCAGCAGCTTGGAGGGCGTGGGTTACGAGCAGTACTTC

D: TRBD2
V: TRBV7-2
J: TRBJ2-5
size: .
CDR3: CASSATSGRIQETQYF
DNA: TGTGCCAGCAGCGCGACTAGCGGGAGAATCCAAGAGACCCAGTACTTC

D: TRBD1
V: TRBV6-6
J: TRBJ2-7
size: .
CDR3: CASSYGTGGYEQYF
DNA: TGTGCCAGCAGTTATGGGACAGGGGGCTACGAGCAGTACTTC

D: .
V: TRBV11-2
J: TRBJ2-1
size: few
CDR3: CASSTRGYNEQFF
DNA: TGTGCCAGCAGCACCCGGGGCTACAATGAGCAGTTCTTC

D: .
V: TRBV6-6
J: TRBJ2-5
size: .
CDR3: CASSYLPAQETQYF
DNA: TGTGCCAGCAGTTACCTGCCAGCCCAAGAGACCCAGTACTTC

D: .
V: TRBV4-2
J: TRBJ1-3
size: .
CDR3: CASSHSRGAGNTIYF
DNA: TGTGCCAGCAGCCATTCGAGGGGGGCTGGAAACACCATATATTTT

D: TRBD2
V: TRBV6-5
J: TRBJ2-1
size: .
CDR3: CASSGTSYNEQFF
DNA: TGTGCCAGCAGTGGGACTAGTTACAATGAGCAGTTCTTC

D: .
V: TRBV5-4
J: TRBJ1-2
size: .
CDR3: CASSLLIGQSYGYTF
DNA: TGTGCCAGCAGCTTACTAATAGGCCAGAGTTATGGCTACACCTTC

D: TRBD2
V: TRBV5-1
J: TRBJ2-3
size: once
CDR3: CASSLVYAGGPEDTQYF
DNA: TGCGCCAGCAGCTTAGTCTACGCGGGGGGGCCGGAAGATACGCAGTATTTT

D: TRBD1
V: TRBV19
J: TRBJ2-7
size: .
CDR3: CASRIRQGFSYEQYF
DNA: TGTGCCAGTAGGATACGACAGGGTTTCTCCTACGAGCAGTACTTC

D: .
V: TRBV30
J: TRBJ1-3
size: .
CDR3: CAWSGGSGAGNTIYF
DNA: TGTGCCTGGAGTGGGGGGTCGGGGGCTGGAAACACCATATATTTT

D: .
V: TRBV7-2
J: TRBJ2-3
size: once
CDR3: CASSSSGAGLHTDTQYF
DNA: TGTGCCAGCAGCTCCTCAGGGGCGGGGCTCCACACAGATACGCAGTATTTT